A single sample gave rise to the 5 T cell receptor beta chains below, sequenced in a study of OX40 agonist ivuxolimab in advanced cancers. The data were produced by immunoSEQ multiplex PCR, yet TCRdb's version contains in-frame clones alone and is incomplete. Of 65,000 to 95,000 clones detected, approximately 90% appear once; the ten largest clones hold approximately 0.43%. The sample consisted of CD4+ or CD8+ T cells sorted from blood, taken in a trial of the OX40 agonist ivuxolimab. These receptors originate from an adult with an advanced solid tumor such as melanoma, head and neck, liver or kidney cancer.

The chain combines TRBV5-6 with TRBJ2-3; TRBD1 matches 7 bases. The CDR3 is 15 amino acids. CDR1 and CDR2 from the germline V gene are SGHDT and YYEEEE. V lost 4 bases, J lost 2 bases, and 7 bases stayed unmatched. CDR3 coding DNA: TGTGCCAGCAGCCTCGTCGACAGGGACACAGATACGCAGTATTTT. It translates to CASSLVDRDTDTQYF.

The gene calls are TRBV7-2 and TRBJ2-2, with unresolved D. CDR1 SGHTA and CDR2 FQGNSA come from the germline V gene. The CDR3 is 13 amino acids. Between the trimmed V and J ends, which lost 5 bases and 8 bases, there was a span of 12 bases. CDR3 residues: CASSVRQIGELFF. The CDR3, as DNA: TGTGCCAGCAGCGTACGACAAATAGGGGAGCTGTTTTTT. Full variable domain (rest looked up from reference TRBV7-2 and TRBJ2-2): GAGVSQSPSNKVTEKGKDVELRCDPISGHTALYWYRQSLGQGLEFLIYFQGNSAPDKSGLPSDRFSAERTGGSVSTLTIQRTQQEDSAVYLCASSVRQIGELFFGEGSRLTVL.

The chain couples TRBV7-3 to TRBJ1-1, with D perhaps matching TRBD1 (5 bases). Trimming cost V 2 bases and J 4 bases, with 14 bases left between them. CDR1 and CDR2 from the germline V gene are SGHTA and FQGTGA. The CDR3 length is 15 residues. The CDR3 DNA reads TGTGCCAGCAGCTTATTGGGGGTTGGATCCACTGAAGCTTTCTTT. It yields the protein CASSLLGVGSTEAFF.

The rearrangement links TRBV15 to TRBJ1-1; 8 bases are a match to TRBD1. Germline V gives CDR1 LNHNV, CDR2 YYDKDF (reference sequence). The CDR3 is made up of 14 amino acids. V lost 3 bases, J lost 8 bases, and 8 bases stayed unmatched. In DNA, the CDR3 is TGTGCCACCAGCAGGGACAGGGAGTGGAGGGAAGCTTTCTTT. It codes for CATSRDREWREAFF.

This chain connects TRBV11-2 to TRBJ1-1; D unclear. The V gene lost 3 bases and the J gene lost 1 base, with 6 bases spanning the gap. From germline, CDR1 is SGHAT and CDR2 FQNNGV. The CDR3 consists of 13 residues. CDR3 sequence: CASSLFTNTEAFF. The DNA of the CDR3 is TGTGCCAGCAGCTTGTTTACGAACACTGAAGCTTTCTTT.